This record looks at one T cell receptor beta chain sequence and its context. The data are from a study of blood T cell repertoires in COVID-19. Turning to the study itself: Sample material is recorded as cDNA or gDNA derived from T cells, B-cell-depleted T cells, or PBMCs.

After removal of 1 base from V and 1 base from J, the junction contained 8 bases not matched to a gene. The CDR3 covers 18 residues. Looked up from germline, CDR1 is SGHRS and CDR2 is YFSETQ. Sequencing was performed with immunoSEQ multiplex PCR; in TCRdb, only in-frame clones are kept and a portion is missing. The sample consists of around 170,000 clones, 84% of them appearing once. The source is a man younger than 30 with active or convalescent COVID-19. The chain recombines TRBV5-1 with TRBJ2-1; 10 bases line up with TRBD2. Sample: peripheral blood. The DNA for the CDR3 is TGCGCCAGCAGCTTGTGGATAGCGGGGGGCCATTCCTACAATGAGCAGTTCTTC. As protein: CASSLWIAGGHSYNEQFF.